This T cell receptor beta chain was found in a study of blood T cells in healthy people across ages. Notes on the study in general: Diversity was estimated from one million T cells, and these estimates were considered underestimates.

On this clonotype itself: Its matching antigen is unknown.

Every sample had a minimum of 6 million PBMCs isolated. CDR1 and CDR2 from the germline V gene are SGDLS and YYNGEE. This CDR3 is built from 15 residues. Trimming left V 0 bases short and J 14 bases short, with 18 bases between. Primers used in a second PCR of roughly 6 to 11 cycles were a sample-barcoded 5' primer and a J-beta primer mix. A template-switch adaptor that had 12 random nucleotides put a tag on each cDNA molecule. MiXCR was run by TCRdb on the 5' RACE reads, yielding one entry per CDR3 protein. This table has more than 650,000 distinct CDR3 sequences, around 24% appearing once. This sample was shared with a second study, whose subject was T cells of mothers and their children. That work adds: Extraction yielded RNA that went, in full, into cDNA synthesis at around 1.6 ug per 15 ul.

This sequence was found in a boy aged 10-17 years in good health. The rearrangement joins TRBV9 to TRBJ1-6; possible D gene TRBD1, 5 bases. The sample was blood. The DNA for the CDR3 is TGTGCCAGCAGCGTAGCGGGTAAAGGGGACGGGACCCTCCACTTT. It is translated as CASSVAGKGDGTLHF.